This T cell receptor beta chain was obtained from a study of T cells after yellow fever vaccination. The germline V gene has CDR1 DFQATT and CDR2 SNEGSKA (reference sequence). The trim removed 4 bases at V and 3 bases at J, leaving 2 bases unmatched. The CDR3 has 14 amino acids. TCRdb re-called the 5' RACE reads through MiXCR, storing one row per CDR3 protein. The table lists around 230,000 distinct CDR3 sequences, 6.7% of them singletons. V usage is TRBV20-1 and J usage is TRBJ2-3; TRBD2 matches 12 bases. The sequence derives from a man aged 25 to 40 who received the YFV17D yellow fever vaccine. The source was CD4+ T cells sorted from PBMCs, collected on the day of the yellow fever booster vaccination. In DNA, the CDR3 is TGCAGTGCTACGGGGACTAGCGGGACAGATACGCAGTATTTT. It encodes CSATGTSGTDTQYF.